One and the same sample provided the 15 T cell receptor beta chains below, sequenced in a study of CD4 and CD8 cells across lung adenocarcinoma regions (dated by TCRdb to 2017 to 2018). Library preparation used PCR. The instrument was a HiSeq X Ten. TCRdb ran its own pipeline on the public reads, namely fastp trimming at Q25 and MiXCR clone calling, and kept in-frame beta chains. One record per CDR3 amino acid sequence lists the most common genes and DNA. The sample has roughly 2,000 distinct CDR3 sequences on record, around 53% of them singletons. The ten largest clones add up to about 20% of the sample. The material sequenced was CD4+ T cells from the center of a lung tumor. Reading the label with the study, this specimen's cell subset or site is: tumor center region. The receptors come from a female donor with lung adenocarcinoma. The CD4 and CD8 labels of this study may be unreliable.

Comment on this clonotype: The junction departs from germline at one end; a sequencing error may be responsible. The chain carries TRBV6-1 and TRBJ1-3; TRBD1 might be the D (5 bases). The germline CDR1 and CDR2 sequences are MNHNS and SASEGT. The CDR3 extends over 15 amino acids. This chain's CDR3 is CASSVDGASGNIIYF. CDR3 in DNA: TGTGCCAGCAGCGTCGACGGGGCCTCTGGAAACATCATATATTTT.

The chain recombines TRBV6-5 with TRBJ2-1; D perhaps matches TRBD2 (6 bases). The length of the CDR3 is 16 residues. V gave up 4 bases and J gave up 7 bases, with 20 bases separating them. Germline loops: CDR1 MNHEY, CDR2 SVGAGI. CDR3 region: CASSSPGFYGSNEQFF. CDR3 coding DNA: TGTGCCAGCAGTTCCCCGGGTTTTTACGGGAGTAATGAGCAGTTCTTC.

V gene TRBV4-1 combines with J gene TRBJ2-2, with TRBD1 matching 9 bases. CDR3 length equals 16 residues. CDR1 is MGHRA and CDR2 is YSYEKL in the germline V gene. V shed 2 bases, J shed 6 bases, and the junction held 7 bases outside the gene matches. As DNA, the CDR3 is TGCGCCAGCAGCCAACTGGGACAGGGAGGGTCCGGGGAGCTGTTTTTT. This encodes CASSQLGQGGSGELFF.

There are a few counts of this clonotype. The chain joins TRBV4-1 to TRBJ2-1, with 12 bases aligning to TRBD2. With 4 bases clipped from V and 10 bases from J, the junction kept 5 bases outside the gene matches. CDR3 length: 14 residues. The germline V gene has CDR1 MGHRA and CDR2 YSYEKL. The CDR3 DNA reads TGCGCCAGCAGCCGAGGACTAGCGGGAAACGAGCAGTTCTTC. It encodes CASSRGLAGNEQFF.

This clonotype is large within its sample. The chain joins TRBV7-2 to TRBJ2-1; 7 nucleotides agree with TRBD2. This CDR3 has 14 residues. V lost 3 bases, J lost 2 bases, and 1 base stayed unmatched. Germline V gene sequence: CDR1 SGHTA, CDR2 FQGNSA. The CDR3 bases are TGTGCCAGCAGCTTCGGGACTACCTACAATGAGCAGTTCTTC. Encoded protein: CASSFGTTYNEQFF.

The genes are TRBV7-2 and TRBJ2-1, with unresolved D. This CDR3 spans 14 amino acids. The V end was cut by 4 bases, the J end by 13 bases, with 20 bases between. Germline V gene sequence: CDR1 SGHTA, CDR2 FQGNSA. CDR3 sequence (DNA): TGTGCCAGCAGCTCCCCTAAAGGCCAAGAGACCCAGTTCTTC. This translates into CASSSPKGQETQFF.

The chain has TRBV27 and TRBJ2-5, with 12 bases identical to TRBD2. Trimming removed 6 bases from V and 2 bases from J; junction bases left unmatched: 10. The CDR3 has 17 amino acids. CDR1 and CDR2 from the germline V gene are MNHEY and SMNVEV (reference sequence). The CDR3: CASRRLAGDPLQETQYF. In DNA, the CDR3 is TGTGCCAGCAGAAGACTAGCGGGAGATCCCTTACAAGAGACCCAGTACTTC.

This clonotype showed up just a few times. The chain has TRBV4-1 and TRBJ2-3; D gene ambiguous. The CDR3 has 17 residues. The V gene's germline CDR1 is MGHRA and CDR2 YSYEKL. Trimming pared 1 base from V and 2 bases from J, leaving 16 bases between. Written as DNA, the CDR3 is TGCGCCAGCAGCCAAGCCCCACCAACTTTTATCACAGATACGCAGTATTTT. Amino acids: CASSQAPPTFITDTQYF.

Concerning this clonotype: The missing conserved phenylalanine or tryptophan at the end of this CDR3 makes a read error likely. The chain has TRBV27 and TRBJ2-1; 9 bases line up with TRBD2. The V gene's germline CDR1 is MNHEY and CDR2 SMNVEV (reference sequence). V lost 3 bases to trimming and J lost 0 bases; unmatched junction nucleotides: 3. The CDR3 consists of 16 residues. The DNA of the CDR3 is TGTGCCAGCAGTTTTAGCGGGAGCGGCTCCTACAATGAGCAGTTCTCC. Its translation: CASSFSGSGSYNEQFS.

This clonotype ranks as large. The chain has TRBV6-5 and TRBJ2-1; 10 bases line up with TRBD1. Trimming at V came to 0 bases and at J to 7 bases, leaving 9 bases not matched to a gene. CDR1 is MNHEY, CDR2 SVGAGI, per germline. The CDR3 has 17 residues. The CDR3 sequence is CASSYSIRDRGRNEQFF. CDR3 sequence (DNA): TGTGCCAGCAGTTACTCGATCCGGGACAGGGGTCGGAATGAGCAGTTCTTC.

The V call is TRBV4-2, the J call TRBJ2-1, with 10 bases that match TRBD2. Germline CDR1 is LGHNA and CDR2 is YNFKEQ. The CDR3 sequence is 16 residues long. The V gene end was trimmed by 0 bases and the J gene end by 9 bases; junction bases not matched to a gene: 8. This chain's CDR3 is CASSQDGAGGFGEQFF. The CDR3, as DNA: TGTGCCAGCAGCCAAGATGGAGCGGGAGGGTTTGGTGAGCAGTTCTTC.

The chain links TRBV6-1 to TRBJ2-1; D is tentatively TRBD1 or TRBD2 (5 bases each). Germline values: CDR1 MNHNS, CDR2 SASEGT. The CDR3 has 12 amino acids. V was clipped by 8 bases and J by 9 bases, with 14 bases between them. The DNA of the CDR3 is TGTGCCAGCGTGGGACCAGGGTTTGAGCAGTTCTTC. It translates to CASVGPGFEQFF.

In its sample, this clonotype is large (0.1 to 1%). J is TRBJ2-1 and V is TRBV27; 11 bases line up with TRBD2. TRBJ2-5 explains the end of the DNA better; the J call may be wrong. Germline CDR1 reads MNHEY; CDR2 reads SMNVEV (reference sequence). This CDR3 region has 16 residues. CDR3 nucleotides: TGTGCCAGCAGACCAGGACTAGCGGGCCTCCAAGAGACCCAGTACTTC. Translating it yields CASRPGLAGLQETQYF.

In this sample, this clonotype turned up once. J is TRBJ1-3 and V is TRBV3-1; 7 bases are a match to TRBD1. The germline gives CDR1 LGHDT, CDR2 YNNKEL (reference sequence). V shed 3 bases and J 0 bases; nucleotides not matched to a gene: 5. The CDR3 spans 16 residues. In DNA form, the CDR3 reads TGTGCCAGCAGCCACCAGGGACAGCTCTCTGGAAACACCATATATTTT. Its translation is CASSHQGQLSGNTIYF.

Concerning this clonotype: The junction and the germline gene differ at one end; a read error may be behind it. The chain combines TRBV10-2 with TRBJ2-3; a weak D match, TRBD2 (6 bases). The germline gives CDR1 WSHSY, CDR2 SAAADI. The CDR3 sequence is 18 residues long. The CDR3 DNA sequence: TGCGCCAGCAGTGAGTTCAGTGGGGGAGCGGGTCACAAAGATACGCAGTATTTC. Translating gives CASSEFSGGAGHKDTQYF.